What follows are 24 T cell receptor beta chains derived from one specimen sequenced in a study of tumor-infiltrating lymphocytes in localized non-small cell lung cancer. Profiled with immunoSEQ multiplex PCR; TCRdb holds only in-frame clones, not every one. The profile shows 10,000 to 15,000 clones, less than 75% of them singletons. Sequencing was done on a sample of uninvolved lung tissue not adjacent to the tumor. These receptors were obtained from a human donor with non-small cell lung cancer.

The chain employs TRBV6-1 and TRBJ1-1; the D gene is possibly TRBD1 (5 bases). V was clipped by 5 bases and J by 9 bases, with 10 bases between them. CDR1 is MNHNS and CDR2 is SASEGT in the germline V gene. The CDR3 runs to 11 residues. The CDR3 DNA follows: TGTGCCAGCAGTCACGGGACTCAAGCTTTCTTT. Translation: CASSHGTQAFF.

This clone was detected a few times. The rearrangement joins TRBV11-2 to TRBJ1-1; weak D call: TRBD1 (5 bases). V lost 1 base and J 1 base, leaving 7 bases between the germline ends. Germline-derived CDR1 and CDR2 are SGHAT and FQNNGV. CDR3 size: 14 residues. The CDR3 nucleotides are TGTGCCAGCAGCTTAGTTAGGGGGAACACTGAAGCTTTCTTT. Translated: CASSLVRGNTEAFF.

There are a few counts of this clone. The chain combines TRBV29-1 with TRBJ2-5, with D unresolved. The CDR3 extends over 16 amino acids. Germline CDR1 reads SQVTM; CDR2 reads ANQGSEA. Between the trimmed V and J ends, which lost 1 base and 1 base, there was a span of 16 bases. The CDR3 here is CSVEGNDGWSQETQYF. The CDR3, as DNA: TGCAGCGTTGAAGGTAACGACGGGTGGTCCCAAGAGACCCAGTACTTC.

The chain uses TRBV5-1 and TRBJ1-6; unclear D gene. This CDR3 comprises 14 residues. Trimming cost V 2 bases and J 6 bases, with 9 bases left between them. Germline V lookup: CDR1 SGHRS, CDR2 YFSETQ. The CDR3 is CASSFSGLNSPLHF. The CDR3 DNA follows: TGCGCCAGCAGCTTTAGTGGACTTAATTCACCCCTCCACTTT.

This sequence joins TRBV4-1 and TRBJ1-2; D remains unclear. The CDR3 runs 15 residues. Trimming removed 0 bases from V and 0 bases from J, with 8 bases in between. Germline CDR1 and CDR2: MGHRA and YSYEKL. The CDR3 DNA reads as TGCGCCAGCAGCCAAGATCGAGGGACTAACTATGGCTACACCTTC. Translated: CASSQDRGTNYGYTF.

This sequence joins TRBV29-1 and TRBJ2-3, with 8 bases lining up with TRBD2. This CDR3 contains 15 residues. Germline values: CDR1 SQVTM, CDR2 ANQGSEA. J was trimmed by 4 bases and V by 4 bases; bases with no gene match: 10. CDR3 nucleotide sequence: TGCAGCGTTGGTGACCGGGGGGGCCGAGCAGATACGCAGTATTTT. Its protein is CSVGDRGGRADTQYF.

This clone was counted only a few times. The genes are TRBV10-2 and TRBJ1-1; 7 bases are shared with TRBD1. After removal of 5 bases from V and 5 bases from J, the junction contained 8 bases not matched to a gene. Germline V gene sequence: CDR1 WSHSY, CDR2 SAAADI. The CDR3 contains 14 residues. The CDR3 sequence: CASSRPGGGTEAFF. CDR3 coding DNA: TGCGCCAGCAGTAGACCAGGGGGAGGTACTGAAGCTTTCTTT.

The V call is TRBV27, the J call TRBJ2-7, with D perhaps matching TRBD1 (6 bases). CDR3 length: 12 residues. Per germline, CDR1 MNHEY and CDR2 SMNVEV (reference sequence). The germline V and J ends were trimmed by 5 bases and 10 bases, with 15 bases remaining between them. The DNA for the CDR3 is TGTGCCAGCAGTCTCCGTAGGGGGATTCAGTACTTC. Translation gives CASSLRRGIQYF.

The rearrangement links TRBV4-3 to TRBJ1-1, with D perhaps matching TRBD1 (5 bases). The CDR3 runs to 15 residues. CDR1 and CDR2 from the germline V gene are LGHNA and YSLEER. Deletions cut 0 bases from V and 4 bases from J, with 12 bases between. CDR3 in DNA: TGCGCCAGCAGCCAAGATTTCCCGGGGGGCACTGAAGCTTTCTTT. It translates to CASSQDFPGGTEAFF.

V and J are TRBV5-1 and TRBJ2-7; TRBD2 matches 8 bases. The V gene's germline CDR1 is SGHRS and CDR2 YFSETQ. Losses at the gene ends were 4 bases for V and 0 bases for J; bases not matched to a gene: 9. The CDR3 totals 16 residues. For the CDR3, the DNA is TGCGCCAGCAGCCGGGGGGGGGCCGCGAACTCCTACGAGCAGTACTTC. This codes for CASSRGGAANSYEQYF.

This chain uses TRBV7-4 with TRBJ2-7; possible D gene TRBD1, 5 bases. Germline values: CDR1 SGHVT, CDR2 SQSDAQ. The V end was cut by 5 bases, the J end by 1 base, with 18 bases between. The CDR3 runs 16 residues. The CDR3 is CASSPTPARVSYEQYF. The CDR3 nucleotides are TGTGCCAGCAGCCCCACCCCGGCCAGGGTATCCTACGAGCAGTACTTC.

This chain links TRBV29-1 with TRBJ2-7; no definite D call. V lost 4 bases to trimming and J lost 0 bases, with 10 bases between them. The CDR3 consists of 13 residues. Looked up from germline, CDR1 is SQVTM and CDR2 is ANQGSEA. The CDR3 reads CSVGIGNSYEQYF. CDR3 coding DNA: TGCAGCGTTGGTATAGGAAACTCCTACGAGCAGTACTTC.

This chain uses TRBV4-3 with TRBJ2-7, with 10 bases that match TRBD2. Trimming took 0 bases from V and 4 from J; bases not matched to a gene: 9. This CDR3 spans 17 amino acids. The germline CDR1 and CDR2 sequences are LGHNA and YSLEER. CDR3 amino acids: CASSQERLAGDLYEQYF. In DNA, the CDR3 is TGCGCCAGCAGCCAAGAGCGGCTAGCGGGAGACTTGTACGAGCAGTACTTC.

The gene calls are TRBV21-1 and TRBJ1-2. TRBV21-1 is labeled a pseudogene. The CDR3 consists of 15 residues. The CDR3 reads CASSKRGGGRSGYTF. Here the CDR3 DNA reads TGTGCCAGCAGCAAAAGGGGGGGAGGGAGGAGTGGCTACACCTTC.

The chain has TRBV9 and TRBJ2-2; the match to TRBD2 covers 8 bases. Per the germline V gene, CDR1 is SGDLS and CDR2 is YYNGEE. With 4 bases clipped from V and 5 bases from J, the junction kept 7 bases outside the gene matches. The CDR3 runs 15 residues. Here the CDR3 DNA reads TGTGCCAGCAGCCGAGCGGGAGTCCTAACCGGGGAGCTGTTTTTT. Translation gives CASSRAGVLTGELFF.

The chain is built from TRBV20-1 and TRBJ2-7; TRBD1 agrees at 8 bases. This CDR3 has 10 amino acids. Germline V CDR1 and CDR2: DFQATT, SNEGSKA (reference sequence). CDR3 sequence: CRQGGYEQYF. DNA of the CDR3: TGCAGACAGGGGGGCTACGAGCAGTACTTC.

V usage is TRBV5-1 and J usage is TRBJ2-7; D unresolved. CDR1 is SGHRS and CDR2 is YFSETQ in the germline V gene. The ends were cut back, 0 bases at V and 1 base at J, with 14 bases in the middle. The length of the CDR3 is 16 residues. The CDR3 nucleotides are TGCGCCAGCAGCTTGGCCAGTAATTCAAGGTCCTACGAGCAGTACTTC. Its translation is CASSLASNSRSYEQYF.

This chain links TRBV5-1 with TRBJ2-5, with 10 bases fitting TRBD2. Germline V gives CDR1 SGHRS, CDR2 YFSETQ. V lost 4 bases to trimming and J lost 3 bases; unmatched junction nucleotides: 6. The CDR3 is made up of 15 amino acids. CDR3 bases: TGCGCCAGCAGCCCCGGACTAGCGGAGGAAGAGACCCAGTACTTC. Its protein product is CASSPGLAEEETQYF.

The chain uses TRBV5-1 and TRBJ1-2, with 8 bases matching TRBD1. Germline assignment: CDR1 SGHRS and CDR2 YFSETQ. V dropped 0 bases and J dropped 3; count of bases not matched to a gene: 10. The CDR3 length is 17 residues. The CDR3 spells CASSLAGTGSVYYGYTF. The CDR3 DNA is TGCGCCAGCAGCTTGGCCGGGACAGGCTCCGTTTACTATGGCTACACCTTC.

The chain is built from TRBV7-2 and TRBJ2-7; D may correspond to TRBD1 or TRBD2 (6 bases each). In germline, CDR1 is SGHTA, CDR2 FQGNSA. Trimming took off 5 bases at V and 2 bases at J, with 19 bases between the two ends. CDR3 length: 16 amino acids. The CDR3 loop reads CASSPKGGGATYEQYF. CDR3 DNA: TGTGCCAGCAGCCCTAAGGGGGGCGGGGCAACCTACGAGCAGTACTTC.

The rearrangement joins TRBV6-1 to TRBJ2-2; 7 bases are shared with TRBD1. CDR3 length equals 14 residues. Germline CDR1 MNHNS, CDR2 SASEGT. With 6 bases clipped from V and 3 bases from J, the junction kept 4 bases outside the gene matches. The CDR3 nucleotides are TGTGCCAGCAGACCGACAGGGTACACCGGGGAGCTGTTTTTT. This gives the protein CASRPTGYTGELFF.

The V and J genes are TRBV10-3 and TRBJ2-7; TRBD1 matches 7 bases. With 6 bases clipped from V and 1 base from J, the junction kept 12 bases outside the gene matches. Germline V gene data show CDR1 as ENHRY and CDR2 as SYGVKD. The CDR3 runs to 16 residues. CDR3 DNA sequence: TGTGCCATCAGCCCCACAGGGGCGGTGAATTCCTACGAGCAGTACTTC. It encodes CAISPTGAVNSYEQYF.

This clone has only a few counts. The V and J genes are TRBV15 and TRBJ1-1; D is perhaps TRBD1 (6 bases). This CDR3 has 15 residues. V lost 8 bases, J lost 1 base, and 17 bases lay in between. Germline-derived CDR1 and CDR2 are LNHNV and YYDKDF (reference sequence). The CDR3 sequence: CATAQEYRANTEAFF. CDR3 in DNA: TGTGCCACCGCACAAGAATACAGGGCGAACACTGAAGCTTTCTTT.

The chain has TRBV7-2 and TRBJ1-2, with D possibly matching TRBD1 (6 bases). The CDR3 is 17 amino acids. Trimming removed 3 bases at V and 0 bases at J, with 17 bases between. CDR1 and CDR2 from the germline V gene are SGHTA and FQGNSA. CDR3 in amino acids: CASSFGGEGVSNYGYTF. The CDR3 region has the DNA TGTGCCAGCAGCTTCGGAGGGGAGGGGGTTTCTAACTATGGCTACACCTTC.